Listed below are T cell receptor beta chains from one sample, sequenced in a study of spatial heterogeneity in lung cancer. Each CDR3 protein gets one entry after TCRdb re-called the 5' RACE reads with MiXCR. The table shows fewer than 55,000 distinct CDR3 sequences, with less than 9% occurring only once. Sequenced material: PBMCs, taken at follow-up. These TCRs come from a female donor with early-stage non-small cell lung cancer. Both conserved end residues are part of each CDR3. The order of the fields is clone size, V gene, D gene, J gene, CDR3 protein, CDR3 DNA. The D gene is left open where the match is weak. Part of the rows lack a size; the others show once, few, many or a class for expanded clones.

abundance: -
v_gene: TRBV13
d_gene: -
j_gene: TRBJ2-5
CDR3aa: CASSLRTFKETQYF
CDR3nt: TGTGCCAGCAGCTTAAGGACTTTCAAAGAGACCCAGTACTTC

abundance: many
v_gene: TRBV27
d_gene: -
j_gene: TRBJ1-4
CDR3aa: CASRTNEKLFF
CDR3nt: TGTGCCAGCAGAACTAATGAAAAACTGTTTTTT

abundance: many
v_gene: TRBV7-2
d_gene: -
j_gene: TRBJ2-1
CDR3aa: CASSSSAGTSGEQFF
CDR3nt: TGTGCCAGCAGCTCCTCGGCGGGGACCTCAGGAGAGCAGTTCTTC

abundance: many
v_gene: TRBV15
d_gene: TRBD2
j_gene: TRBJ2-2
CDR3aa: CATSRLAGNTGELFF
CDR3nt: TGTGCCACCAGCAGACTAGCGGGCAACACCGGGGAGCTGTTTTTT

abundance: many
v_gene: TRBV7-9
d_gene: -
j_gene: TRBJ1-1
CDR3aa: CASSFFSYQGTGSAFF
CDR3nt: TGTGCCAGCAGCTTTTTTTCTTACCAAGGCACCGGCTCAGCTTTCTTT

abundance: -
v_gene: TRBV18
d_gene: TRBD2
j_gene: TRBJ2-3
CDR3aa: CASSPLAGASTDTQYF
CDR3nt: TGTGCCAGCTCACCGTTAGCGGGGGCTAGCACAGATACGCAGTATTTT

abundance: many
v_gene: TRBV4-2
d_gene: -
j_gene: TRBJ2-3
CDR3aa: CASSWALSDTQYF
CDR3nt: TGTGCCAGCAGCTGGGCTCTATCAGATACGCAGTATTTT

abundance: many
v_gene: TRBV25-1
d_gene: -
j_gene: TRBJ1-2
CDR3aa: CASSEYSGSGGYTF
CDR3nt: TGTGCCAGCAGTGAATACAGCGGCAGTGGAGGCTACACCTTC

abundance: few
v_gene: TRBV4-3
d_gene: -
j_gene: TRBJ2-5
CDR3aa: CASSQVNQETQYF
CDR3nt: TGCGCCAGCAGCCAAGTGAACCAAGAGACCCAGTACTTC

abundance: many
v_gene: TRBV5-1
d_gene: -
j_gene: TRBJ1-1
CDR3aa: CASSLGGTTEAFF
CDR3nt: TGCGCCAGCAGCTTGGGAGGGACCACTGAAGCTTTCTTT

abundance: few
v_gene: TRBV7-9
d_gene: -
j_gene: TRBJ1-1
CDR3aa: CASRQGITEAFF
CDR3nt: TGTGCCAGCAGGCAGGGGATCACTGAAGCTTTCTTT

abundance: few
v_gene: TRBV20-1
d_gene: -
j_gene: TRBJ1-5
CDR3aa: CSASSRDQGNQPQHF
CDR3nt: TGCAGTGCTAGTTCCAGGGACCAAGGCAATCAGCCCCAGCATTTT

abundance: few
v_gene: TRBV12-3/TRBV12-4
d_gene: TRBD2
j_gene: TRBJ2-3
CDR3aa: CASRISGGASDTQYF
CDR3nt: TGTGCCAGCAGGATTAGCGGGGGGGCATCAGATACGCAGTATTTT

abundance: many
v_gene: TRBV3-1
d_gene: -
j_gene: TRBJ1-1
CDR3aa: CASSHSVNEAFF
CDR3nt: TGTGCCAGCAGCCACAGCGTGAATGAAGCTTTCTTT

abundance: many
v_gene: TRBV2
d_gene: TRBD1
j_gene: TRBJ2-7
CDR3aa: CASSLGQGARDEQYF
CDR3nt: TGTGCCAGCAGTCTGGGACAGGGGGCGCGAGACGAGCAGTACTTC

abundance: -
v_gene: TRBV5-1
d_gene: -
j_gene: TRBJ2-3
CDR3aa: CASSLYNRGTDTQYF
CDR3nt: TGCGCCAGCAGCTTGTACAACAGGGGCACAGATACGCAGTATTTT

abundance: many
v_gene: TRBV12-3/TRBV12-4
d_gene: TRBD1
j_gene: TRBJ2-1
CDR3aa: CASSSRDRSYNEQFF
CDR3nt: TGTGCCAGCAGTTCCCGGGACAGATCCTACAATGAGCAGTTCTTC

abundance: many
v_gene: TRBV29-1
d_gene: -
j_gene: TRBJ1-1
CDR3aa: CSAYMGNTEAFF
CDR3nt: TGCAGCGCGTACATGGGGAACACTGAAGCTTTCTTT

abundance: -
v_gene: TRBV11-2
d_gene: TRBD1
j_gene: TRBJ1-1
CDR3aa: CASSRDRERAFF
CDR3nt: TGTGCCAGCAGCAGGGACAGGGAAAGAGCTTTCTTT

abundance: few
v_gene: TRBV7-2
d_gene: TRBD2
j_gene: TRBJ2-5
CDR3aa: CASSFQRGAQETQYF
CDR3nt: TGTGCCAGCAGCTTCCAGCGGGGGGCCCAAGAGACCCAGTACTTC

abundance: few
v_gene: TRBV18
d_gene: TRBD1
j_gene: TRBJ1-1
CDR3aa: CASSADRDSEAFF
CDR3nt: TGTGCCAGCTCAGCTGACAGGGACTCTGAAGCTTTCTTT

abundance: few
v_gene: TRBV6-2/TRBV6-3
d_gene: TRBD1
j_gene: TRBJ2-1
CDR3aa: CASTTGVGTGGNEQFF
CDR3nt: TGTGCCAGCACCACAGGAGTTGGGACAGGGGGCAATGAGCAGTTCTTC

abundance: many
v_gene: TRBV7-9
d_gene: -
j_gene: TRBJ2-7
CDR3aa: CASSWQGTYEQYF
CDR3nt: TGTGCCAGCAGCTGGCAGGGCACCTACGAGCAGTACTTC

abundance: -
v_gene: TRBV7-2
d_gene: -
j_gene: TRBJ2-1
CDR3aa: CASSYELQGREQFF
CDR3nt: TGTGCCAGCAGCTATGAGCTCCAGGGTCGTGAGCAGTTCTTC

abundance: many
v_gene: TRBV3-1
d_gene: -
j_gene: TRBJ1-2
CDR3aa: CASSQDGQGGYGYTF
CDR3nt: TGTGCCAGCAGCCAAGATGGTCAGGGAGGCTATGGCTACACCTTC

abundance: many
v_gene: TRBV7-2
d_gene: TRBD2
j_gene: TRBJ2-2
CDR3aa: CASNRGTSGTGELFF
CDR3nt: TGTGCCAGCAATAGAGGGACTAGCGGCACCGGGGAGCTGTTTTTT

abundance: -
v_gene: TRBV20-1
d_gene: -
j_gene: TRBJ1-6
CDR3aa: CSAEIQDASPLHF
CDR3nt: TGCAGTGCTGAGATACAGGACGCGTCACCCCTCCACTTT

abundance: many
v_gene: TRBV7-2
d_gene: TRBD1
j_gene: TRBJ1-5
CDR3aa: CASSPGDRAQPQHF
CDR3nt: TGTGCCAGCAGCCCCGGGGACAGGGCCCAGCCCCAGCATTTT

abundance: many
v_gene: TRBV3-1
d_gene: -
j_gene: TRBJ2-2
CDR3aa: CASSQTENTGELFF
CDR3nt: TGTGCCAGCAGCCAGACGGAGAACACCGGGGAGCTGTTTTTT

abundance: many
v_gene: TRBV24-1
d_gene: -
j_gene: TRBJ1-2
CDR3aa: CATSDGSLRDGYTF
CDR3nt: TGTGCCACCAGTGACGGATCTCTCAGGGACGGCTACACCTTC

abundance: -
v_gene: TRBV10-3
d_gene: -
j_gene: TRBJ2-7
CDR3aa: CAVHSGTYEQYF
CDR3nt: TGTGCCGTCCACAGTGGGACCTACGAGCAGTACTTC

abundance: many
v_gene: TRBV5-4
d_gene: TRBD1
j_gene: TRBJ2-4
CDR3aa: CASSPRTGIGKNIQYF
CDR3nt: TGTGCCAGCAGCCCCAGGACAGGAATTGGCAAAAACATTCAGTACTTC

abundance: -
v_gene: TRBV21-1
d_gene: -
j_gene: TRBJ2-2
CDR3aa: CASSPGKRSGELFF
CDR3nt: TGTGCCAGCAGCCCGGGGAAGAGATCCGGGGAGCTGTTTTTT

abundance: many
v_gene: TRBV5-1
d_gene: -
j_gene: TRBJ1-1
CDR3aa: CASSLDRGARTEAFF
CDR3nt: TGCGCCAGCAGCTTGGATCGGGGGGCACGCACTGAAGCTTTCTTT

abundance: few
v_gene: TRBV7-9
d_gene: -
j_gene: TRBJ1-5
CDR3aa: CASSLTQGDQPQHF
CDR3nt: TGTGCCAGCAGCTTAACTCAGGGAGATCAGCCCCAGCATTTT

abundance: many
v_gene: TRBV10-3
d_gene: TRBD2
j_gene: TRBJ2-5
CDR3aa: CAISDGIAGGSETQYF
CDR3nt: TGTGCCATCAGTGATGGAATAGCGGGGGGGTCAGAGACCCAGTACTTC

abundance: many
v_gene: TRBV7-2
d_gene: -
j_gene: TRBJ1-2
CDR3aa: CASSYLKNWGNTF
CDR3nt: TGTGCCAGCAGCTATCTCAAAAACTGGGGTAACACCTTC

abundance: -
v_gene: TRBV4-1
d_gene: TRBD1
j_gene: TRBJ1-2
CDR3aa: CASSQAPTGVYGYTF
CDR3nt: TGCGCCAGCAGCCAAGCTCCGACAGGGGTCTATGGCTACACCTTC

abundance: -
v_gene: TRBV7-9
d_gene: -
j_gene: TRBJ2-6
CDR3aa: CASSYGTGANVLTF
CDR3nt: TGTGCCAGCAGCTACGGGACTGGGGCCAACGTCCTGACTTTC